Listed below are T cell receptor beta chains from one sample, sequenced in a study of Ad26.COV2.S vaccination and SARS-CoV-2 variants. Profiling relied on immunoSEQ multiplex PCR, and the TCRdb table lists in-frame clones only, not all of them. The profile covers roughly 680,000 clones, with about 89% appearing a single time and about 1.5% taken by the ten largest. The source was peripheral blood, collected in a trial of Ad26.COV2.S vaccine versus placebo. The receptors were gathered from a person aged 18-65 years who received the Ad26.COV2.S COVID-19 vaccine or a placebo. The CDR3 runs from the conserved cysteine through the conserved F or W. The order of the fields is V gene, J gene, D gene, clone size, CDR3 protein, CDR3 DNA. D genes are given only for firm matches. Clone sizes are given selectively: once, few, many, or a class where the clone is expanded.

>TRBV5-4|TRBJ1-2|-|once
CASSLARLGYGYTF
TGTGCCAGCAGCTTGGCTCGACTGGGCTATGGCTACACCTTC
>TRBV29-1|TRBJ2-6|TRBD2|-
CSVEEAGGANVLTF
TGCAGCGTTGAAGAAGCGGGAGGGGCCAACGTCCTGACTTTC
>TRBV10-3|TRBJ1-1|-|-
CAISPGVSGATEAFF
TGTGCCATCAGTCCCGGTGTTTCAGGCGCCACTGAAGCTTTCTTT
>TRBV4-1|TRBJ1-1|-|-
CASSQDGGYTEAFF
TGCGCCAGCAGCCAAGACGGAGGGTACACTGAAGCTTTCTTT
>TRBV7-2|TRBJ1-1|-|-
CASSLDTVNTEAFF
TGTGCCAGCAGCTTAGACACCGTGAACACTGAAGCTTTCTTT
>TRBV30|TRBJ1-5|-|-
CAWSQGYQPQHF
TGTGCCTGGAGCCAGGGTTATCAGCCCCAGCATTTT
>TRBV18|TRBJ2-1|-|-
CASSPFDTNEQFF
TGTGCCAGCTCACCATTTGACACTAATGAGCAGTTCTTC
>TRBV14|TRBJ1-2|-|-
CASSQGNYGYTF
TGTGCCAGCAGCCAAGGGAACTATGGCTACACCTTC
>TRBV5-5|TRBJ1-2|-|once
CASSLAGQDLYGYTF
TGTGCCAGCAGCTTGGCCGGTCAGGACCTATATGGCTACACCTTC
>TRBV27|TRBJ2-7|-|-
CASWTVNSYEQYF
TGTGCCAGTTGGACAGTAAACTCCTACGAGCAGTACTTC
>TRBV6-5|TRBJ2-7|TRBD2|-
CASSLGGRKGEQYF
TGTGCCAGCAGCCTGGGAGGGAGGAAGGGCGAGCAGTACTTC
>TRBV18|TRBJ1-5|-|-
CASSPSQNQPQHF
TGTGCCAGCTCACCTAGCCAGAATCAGCCCCAGCATTTT
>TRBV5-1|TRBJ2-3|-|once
CASRRTGSLAGTTDTQYF
TGCGCCAGCAGGAGGACCGGGTCTCTTGCGGGAACGACAGATACGCAGTATTTT
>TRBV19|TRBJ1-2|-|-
CASSHINYGYTF
TGTGCCAGTAGTCACATTAACTATGGCTACACCTTC
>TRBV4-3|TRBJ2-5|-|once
CASSLEPQETQYF
TGCGCCAGCAGCCTGGAACCTCAAGAGACCCAGTACTTC
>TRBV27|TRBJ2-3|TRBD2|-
CASSLVGKRGGRDTQYF
TGTGCCAGCAGTTTGGTCGGCAAGCGGGGGGGCCGAGATACGCAGTATTTT
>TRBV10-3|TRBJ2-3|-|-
CAISGGWGDHTQYF
TGTGCCATCAGTGGTGGTTGGGGAGATCATACGCAGTATTTT
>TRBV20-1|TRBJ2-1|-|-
CSASDSRGSYNEQFF
TGCAGTGCTAGTGATTCGCGAGGGTCCTACAATGAGCAGTTCTTC
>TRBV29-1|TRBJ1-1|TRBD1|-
CSVEGTGGALGTEAFF
TGCAGCGTTGAAGGGACAGGGGGCGCCTTGGGCACTGAAGCTTTCTTT
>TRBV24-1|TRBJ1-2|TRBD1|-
CATSGTGQGDGYTF
TGTGCCACCAGTGGGACGGGACAGGGCGACGGCTACACCTTC
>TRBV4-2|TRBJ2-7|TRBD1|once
CASSQGRDSHEQYF
TGTGCCAGCAGCCAAGGACGGGACAGTCATGAGCAGTACTTC
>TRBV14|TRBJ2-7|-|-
CANLSSYEQYF
TGTGCCAACTTAAGCTCCTACGAGCAGTACTTC
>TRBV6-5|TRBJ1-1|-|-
CASSYLTENTEAFF
TGTGCCAGCAGTTACTTAACAGAGAACACTGAAGCTTTCTTT
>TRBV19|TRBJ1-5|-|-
CASRKDRNQPQHF
TGTGCCAGTAGGAAAGACAGGAATCAGCCCCAGCATTTT
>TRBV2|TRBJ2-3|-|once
CASSGLEFTDTQYF
TGTGCCAGCAGTGGACTAGAATTCACAGATACGCAGTATTTT
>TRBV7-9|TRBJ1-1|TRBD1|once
CASSLQGGTEAFF
TGTGCCAGCAGCTTACAGGGGGGGACTGAAGCTTTCTTT
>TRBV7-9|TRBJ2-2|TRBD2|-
CASSLGLAGEELFF
TGTGCCAGCAGCTTAGGACTAGCGGGAGAGGAGCTGTTTTTT
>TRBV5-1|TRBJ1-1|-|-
CASSLAGQNTEAFF
TGCGCCAGCAGCTTGGCGGGACAGAACACTGAAGCTTTCTTT
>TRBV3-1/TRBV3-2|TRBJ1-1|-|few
CASSQGAGSNTEAFF
TGTGCCAGCAGCCAAGGGGCAGGCTCGAACACTGAAGCTTTCTTT
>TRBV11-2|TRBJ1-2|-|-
CASSWGESYGYTF
TGTGCCAGCAGCTGGGGGGAAAGCTATGGCTACACCTTC
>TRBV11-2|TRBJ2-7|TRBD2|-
CASSLSTSGTFYEQYF
TGTGCCAGCAGCTTATCTACTAGCGGGACGTTCTACGAGCAGTACTTC
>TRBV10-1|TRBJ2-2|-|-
CASSARKNTGELFF
TGCGCCAGCAGTGCCAGGAAGAACACCGGGGAGCTGTTTTTT
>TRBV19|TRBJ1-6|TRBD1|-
CASSRTGDGSPLHF
TGTGCCAGTAGTCGGACAGGCGACGGGTCACCCCTCCACTTT
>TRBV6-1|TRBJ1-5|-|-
CASSEGSSNQPQHF
TGTGCCAGCAGTGAGGGGTCAAGCAATCAGCCCCAGCATTTT
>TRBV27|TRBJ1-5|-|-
CASSLSYSNQPQHF
TGTGCCAGCAGTTTGTCGTATAGCAATCAGCCCCAGCATTTT
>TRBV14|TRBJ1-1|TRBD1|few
CASSHLWTGRNTEAFF
TGTGCCAGCAGCCATCTGTGGACAGGGAGGAACACTGAAGCTTTCTTT
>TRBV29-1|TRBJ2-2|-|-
CSADSPTGELFF
TGCAGCGCGGACTCGCCCACCGGGGAGCTGTTTTTT
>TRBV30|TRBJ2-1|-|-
CAWIRPDSYNEQFF
TGTGCCTGGATACGTCCGGACTCCTACAATGAGCAGTTCTTC
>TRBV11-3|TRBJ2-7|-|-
CASSPGGREQYF
TGTGCCAGCAGCCCCGGGGGAAGGGAGCAGTACTTC
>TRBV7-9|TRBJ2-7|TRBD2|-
CASSFSGSSSYEQYF
TGTGCCAGCAGCTTTAGCGGGAGTTCCTCCTACGAGCAGTACTTC
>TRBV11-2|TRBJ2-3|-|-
CASSLGSPTDTQYF
TGTGCCAGCAGCTTAGGGTCCCCCACAGATACGCAGTATTTT
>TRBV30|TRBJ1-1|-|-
CAWRAQAEAFF
TGTGCCTGGAGAGCCCAGGCTGAAGCTTTCTTT
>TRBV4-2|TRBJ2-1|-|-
CASSQVKTGQRSYNEQFF
TGTGCCAGCAGCCAAGTTAAGACGGGTCAACGTTCCTACAATGAGCAGTTCTTC
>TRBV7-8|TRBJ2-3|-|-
CASSLAGWLGTDTQYF
TGTGCCAGCAGCTTAGCGGGGTGGTTAGGGACAGATACGCAGTATTTT
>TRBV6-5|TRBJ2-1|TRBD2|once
CASRETSGGAFEQFF
TGTGCCAGCAGGGAGACTAGCGGGGGGGCCTTTGAGCAGTTCTTC
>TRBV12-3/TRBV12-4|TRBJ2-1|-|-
CASSLGAYNEQFF
TGTGCCAGCAGTTTAGGTGCTTACAATGAGCAGTTCTTC